This T cell receptor (beta chain) was sequenced in a study of T-cell memory formation after mild COVID-19. Overall study: Each donor largely had its own TCR clusters. The study, taken as a whole, reports: From day 15 to 85, contracting clones were balanced between CD4 and CD8, whereas later expanders leaned toward CD4+.

TCRdb recomputed calls from the 5' RACE reads with MiXCR, one row per CDR3 protein. This sample has around 250,000 distinct CDR3 sequences; approximately 15% occur once, and the top ten carry 22%. The trim removed 7 bases at V and 4 bases at J, leaving 12 bases unmatched. From germline, CDR1 is MDHEN and CDR2 SYDVKM. This CDR3 has 16 residues. Details on this clonotype: Its matching antigen is unknown.

The TCR sequence derives from a man aged 18 to 35 who had mild COVID-19 (a few samples of this study predate the infection). Cell type and time point are not known. The specimen was PBMCs or a T cell subset sorted from them (not recorded which). This chain uses TRBV28 with TRBJ2-5; TRBD2 agrees at 10 bases. CDR3 coding DNA: TGTGCCAGCAACTTACAGCGGGGGGGTCCTAGAGAGACCCAGTACTTC. Residues: CASNLQRGGPRETQYF. Full variable domain (missing parts from reference TRBV28 and TRBJ2-5): DVKVTQSSRYLVKRTGEKVFLECVQDMDHENMFWYRQDPGLGLRLIYFSYDVKMKEKGDIPEGYSVSREKKERFSLILESASTNQTSMYLCASNLQRGGPRETQYFGPGTRLLVL.